The 20 T cell receptor beta chains reported below all come from one sample, sequenced in a study of T cell repertoires in aging, cancer and after chemotherapy (dated by TCRdb to 2018 to 2020). Instead of sorted cells or RNA, genomic DNA extracted from peripheral blood served as the source for amplifying TCR beta rearrangements. The sequencer was an Illumina MiSeq. Rearranged TRB sequences spanning V, D and J segments were amplified in a multiplex touch-down PCR with a mixed TRB-A/B primer pool. The public reads were reanalyzed by TCRdb: fastp trimming at Q25, MiXCR alignment, in-frame beta chains only. For every CDR3 protein sequence, its rows merge into one entry that carries the most common genes and DNA. A total of around 10,000 distinct CDR3 sequences appear in this sample, 38% of them only once. The top ten clones comprise approximately 8.2% of the sample. Sample: blood. These TCRs come from a human donor in good health.

This clonotype was observed once. The chain joins TRBV27 to TRBJ2-7; D gene unclear. The length of the CDR3 is 14 residues. Germline V lookup: CDR1 MNHEY, CDR2 SMNVEV (reference sequence). V was pared by 4 bases and J by 6 bases, with 16 bases between. The CDR3, as DNA: TGTGCCAGCAGTTATTCGGCTTTGGGCTTCGAGCAGTACTTC. This codes for CASSYSALGFEQYF.

This clonotype counts as medium-sized. The gene calls are TRBV29-1 and TRBJ2-1, with 10 positions matching TRBD1. The germline gives CDR1 SQVTM, CDR2 ANQGSEA. Germline trimming cut 3 bases from V and 5 bases from J; bases unmatched to any gene: 4. CDR3 length: 14 residues. CDR3 DNA sequence: TGCAGCGTTGATCCGGGACAGGGGAACAATGAGCAGTTCTTC. Translating gives CSVDPGQGNNEQFF.

This clonotype occurred a few times. The V gene is TRBV27, the J gene TRBJ2-7; no definite D call. The CDR3 contains 11 residues. Trimming left V 6 bases short and J 6 bases short, with 9 bases between. Germline V gives CDR1 MNHEY, CDR2 SMNVEV (reference sequence). CDR3 in DNA: TGTGCCAGCAGATCCCCCACCGAGCAGTACTTC. It is translated as CASRSPTEQYF.

V usage is TRBV5-1 and J usage is TRBJ2-3; TRBD2 aligns across 7 bases. There are 15 residues in the CDR3. The V gene end was trimmed by 4 bases and the J gene end by 5 bases; junction bases not matched to a gene: 10. Germline CDR1 reads SGHRS; CDR2 reads YFSETQ. The CDR3 DNA reads as TGCGCCAGCAGCGGGGACGGGGGGAGAGGAGATACGCAGTATTTT. It specifies CASSGDGGRGDTQYF.

There are a few counts of this clonotype. The genes are TRBV6-2 or TRBV6-3 and TRBJ2-7; TRBD1 is a possible D gene (5 bases). V was cut by 7 bases and J by 2 bases, with 15 bases left in between. CDR3 length: 14 residues. The germline CDR1 and CDR2 sequences are MNHEY and SVGEGT. The CDR3 here is CASNKGLEAYEQYF. The CDR3 DNA follows: TGTGCCAGCAACAAGGGGCTCGAGGCCTACGAGCAGTACTTC.

This clonotype was counted between two and nine times. This sequence joins TRBV30 and TRBJ2-6; unclear D gene. Trimming cost V 4 bases and J 2 bases, with 6 bases left between them. The CDR3 spans 13 residues. The germline gives CDR1 GTSNPN, CDR2 SVGIG (reference sequence). CDR3 sequence: CAWKRAGANVLTF. CDR3 DNA sequence: TGTGCCTGGAAGAGAGCTGGGGCCAACGTCCTGACTTTC.

The sample holds one count of this clonotype. V is TRBV19 and J is TRBJ2-7; 14 nucleotides agree with TRBD2. Judging by the DNA end, TRBJ2-1 fits better; the J call may be wrong. The CDR3 is 17 residues long. Germline V CDR1 and CDR2: LNHDA, SQIVND (reference sequence). The CDR3: CASSDRLAGGLYNEQFF. The CDR3 DNA reads as TGTGCCAGTAGTGACCGACTAGCGGGAGGGCTTTACAATGAGCAGTTCTTC.

This chain joins TRBV6-1 and TRBJ1-1, with unresolved D. The CDR3 covers 13 residues. The V and J ends lost 6 bases and 1 base respectively, with 9 bases between them. CDR1 is MNHNS and CDR2 is SASEGT in the germline V gene. CDR3 loop: CASRFRENTEAFF. The CDR3 DNA follows: TGTGCCAGCAGATTCCGGGAGAACACTGAAGCTTTCTTT.

By share, this clonotype ranks as medium-sized. The chain is built from TRBV7-6 and TRBJ2-3; tentative D call: TRBD1 (6 bases). The CDR3 runs to 13 residues. Germline values: CDR1 SGHVS, CDR2 FNYEAQ. Trimming removed 5 bases at V and 6 bases at J, with 12 bases between. CDR3 DNA sequence: TGTGCCAGCAGCGCACAGGGCCGGGATACGCAGTATTTT. Protein sequence: CASSAQGRDTQYF.

The gene calls are TRBV6-2 or TRBV6-3 and TRBJ1-6; D gene unclear. Germline CDR1 and CDR2: MNHEY and SVGEGT. The CDR3 is 11 amino acids. V dropped 2 bases and J dropped 15 bases, with 8 bases sitting between them. CDR3 sequence (DNA): TGTGCCAGCAGTTACGGATTTGTCCTCCACTTT. Its translation: CASSYGFVLHF.

V and J are TRBV5-4 and TRBJ1-2; maybe TRBD1 (5 bases). The CDR3 sequence is 13 residues long. The germline CDR1 and CDR2 sequences are SGHNT and YYREEE (reference sequence). V dropped 3 bases and J dropped 3 bases, with 9 bases sitting between them. The CDR3 region is CASSSGQDYGYTF. The CDR3 bases are TGTGCCAGCAGCTCAGGGCAGGACTATGGCTACACCTTC. Full variable domain (rest looked up from reference TRBV5-4 and TRBJ1-2): ETGVTQSPTHLIKTRGQQVTLRCSSQSGHNTVSWYQQALGQGPQFIFQYYREEENGRGNFPPRFSGLQFPNYSSELNVNALELDDSALYLCASSSGQDYGYTFGSGTRLTVV.

This clonotype was seen a handful of times. The chain couples TRBV19 to TRBJ2-7, with TRBD1 matching 10 bases. Losses at the gene ends were 5 bases for V and 3 bases for J; bases not matched to a gene: 7. There are 15 residues in the CDR3. Germline-derived CDR1 and CDR2 are LNHDA and SQIVND (reference sequence). DNA for the CDR3: TGTGCCAGTAGTGCCGGGACAGGGGTGAGCTACGAGCAGTACTTC. Its protein product is CASSAGTGVSYEQYF.

This clonotype has just a few counts. Written as DNA, the CDR3 is TGTGCCAGCACTCGAGGGACAGCTCTCTCTGGAAACACCATATATTTT. Translating it yields CASTRGTALSGNTIYF. This chain connects TRBV6-5 to TRBJ1-3, with 7 bases that match TRBD1. The CDR3 covers 16 residues. From germline, CDR1 is MNHEY and CDR2 SVGAGI. Germline trimming cut 7 bases from V and 0 bases from J; bases unmatched to any gene: 9.

This clonotype was detected only once. Sequence at one end of the junction differs from germline and may be a read error. This chain links TRBV5-3 with TRBJ2-7; tentatively, D is TRBD1 (6 bases). TRBV5-3 is an open reading frame, and its role is uncertain. CDR3 size: 15 residues. The CDR3 nucleotides are TGCGCCAGCAGCCTCGAGGGACATCTGTCCTACGAGCAGTACTTC. Amino acids: CASSLEGHLSYEQYF.

By frequency in the sample, this clonotype is medium-sized (0.01 to 0.1%). This chain joins TRBV29-1 and TRBJ2-2, with 9 bases that match TRBD2. From germline, CDR1 is SQVTM and CDR2 ANQGSEA. V was clipped by 7 bases and J by 4 bases; unmatched bases: 4. The CDR3 covers 13 residues. The CDR3 DNA is TGCAGCGGGATTAGCGGGAGCACCGGGGAGCTGTTTTTT. It specifies CSGISGSTGELFF.

The chain is built from TRBV6-1 and TRBJ2-7; D may be TRBD1 (5 bases). CDR1 MNHNS and CDR2 SASEGT come from the germline V gene. This CDR3 is built from 15 residues. V was shortened by 7 bases and J by 4 bases, with 20 bases between the two germline ends. The CDR3 bases are TGTGCCAGCACGGCCTGGGCAGGGCGATCGTACGAGCAGTACTTC. It specifies CASTAWAGRSYEQYF.

The chain links TRBV6-6 to TRBJ2-7; 11 bases fit TRBD1. Unmatched junction bases numbered 0, after V lost 2 bases and J lost 0 bases. Germline-derived CDR1 and CDR2 are MNHNY and SVGAGI (reference sequence). The CDR3 contains 15 residues. CDR3 loop: CASSYGTGGSYEQYF. The DNA of the CDR3 is TGTGCCAGCAGTTACGGGACAGGGGGCTCCTACGAGCAGTACTTC.

V is TRBV18 and J is TRBJ1-1; the D is unclear. Germline V CDR1 and CDR2: KGHSH, LQKENI. The CDR3 runs to 13 residues. V shed 1 base and J shed 5 bases, with 8 bases lying between them. The DNA for the CDR3 is TGTGCCAGCTCACCACAGGGTCGTACTGAAGCTTTCTTT. Translation gives CASSPQGRTEAFF.

This sequence joins TRBV7-2 and TRBJ2-2, with TRBD2 identical over 8 bases. The CDR3 spans 17 residues. The J segment lost 2 bases and the V segment lost 1 base, leaving 6 bases of the junction unmatched. CDR1 is SGHTA and CDR2 is FQGNSA in the germline V gene. The DNA for the CDR3 is TGTGCCAGCAGCTTAGGCTTAGCGGGAACTAACACCGGGGAGCTGTTTTTT. Amino acids: CASSLGLAGTNTGELFF.

This clonotype was seen a few times. The genes are TRBV5-5 and TRBJ2-7; D remains unclear. Germline assignment: CDR1 SGHKS and CDR2 YYEKEE (reference sequence). The CDR3 has 12 residues. V lost 4 bases and J lost 4, with 9 bases in between. CDR3 residues: CASSPRRYEQYF. Written as DNA, the CDR3 is TGTGCCAGCAGCCCCCGAAGGTACGAGCAGTACTTC.